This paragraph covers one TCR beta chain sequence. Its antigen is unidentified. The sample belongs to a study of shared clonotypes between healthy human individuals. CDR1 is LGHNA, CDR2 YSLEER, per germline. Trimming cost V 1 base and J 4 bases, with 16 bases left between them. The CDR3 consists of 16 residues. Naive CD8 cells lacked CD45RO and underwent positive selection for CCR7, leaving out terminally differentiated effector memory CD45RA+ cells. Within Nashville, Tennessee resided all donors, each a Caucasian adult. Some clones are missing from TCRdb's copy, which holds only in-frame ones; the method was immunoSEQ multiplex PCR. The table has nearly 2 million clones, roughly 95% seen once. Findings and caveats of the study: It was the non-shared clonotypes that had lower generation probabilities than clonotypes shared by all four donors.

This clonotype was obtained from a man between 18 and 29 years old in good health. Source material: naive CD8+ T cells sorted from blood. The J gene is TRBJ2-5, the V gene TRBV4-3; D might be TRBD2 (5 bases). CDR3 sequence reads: CASSQGGEGLLETQYF. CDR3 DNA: TGCGCCAGCAGCCAAGGGGGTGAAGGACTTTTAGAGACCCAGTACTTC.